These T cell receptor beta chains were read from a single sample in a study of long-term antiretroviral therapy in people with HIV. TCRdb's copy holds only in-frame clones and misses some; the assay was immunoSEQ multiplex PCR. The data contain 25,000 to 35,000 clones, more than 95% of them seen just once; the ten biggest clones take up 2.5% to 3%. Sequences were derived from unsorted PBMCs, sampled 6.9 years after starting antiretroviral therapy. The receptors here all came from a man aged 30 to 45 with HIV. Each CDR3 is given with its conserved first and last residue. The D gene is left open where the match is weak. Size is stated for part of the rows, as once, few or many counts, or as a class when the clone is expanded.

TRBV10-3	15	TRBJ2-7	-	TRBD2	CAISGDGGVGYEQYF	TGTGCCATCAGTGGCGATGGGGGGGTAGGATACGAGCAGTACTTC
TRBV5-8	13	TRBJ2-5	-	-	CASSLHSQETQYF	TGTGCCAGCAGCTTGCACAGCCAAGAGACCCAGTACTTC
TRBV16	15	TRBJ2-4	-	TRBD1	CASSRQGRAKNIQYF	TGTGCCAGCAGCCGACAGGGGAGGGCCAAAAACATTCAGTACTTC
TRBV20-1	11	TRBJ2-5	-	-	CSARLGETQYF	TGCAGTGCTAGGTTAGGGGAGACCCAGTACTTC
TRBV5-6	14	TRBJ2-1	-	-	CASSWAGMDDEQFF	TGTGCCAGCAGCTGGGCAGGGATGGACGATGAGCAGTTCTTC
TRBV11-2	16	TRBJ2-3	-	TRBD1	CASSFPVTGGPDTQYF	TGTGCCAGCAGCTTTCCTGTGACAGGGGGCCCAGATACGCAGTATTTT
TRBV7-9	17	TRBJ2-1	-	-	CASSPAPRGIGFSEQFF	TGTGCCAGCAGCCCAGCCCCCAGGGGTATAGGATTTAGCGAGCAGTTCTTC
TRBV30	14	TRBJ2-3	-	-	CAWSGSGRGDTQYF	TGTGCCTGGAGTGGTAGCGGTCGCGGAGATACGCAGTATTTT
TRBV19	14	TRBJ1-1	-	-	CASSIGRQPTEAFF	TGTGCCAGTAGTATAGGGCGACAGCCGACTGAAGCTTTCTTT
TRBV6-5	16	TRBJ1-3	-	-	CASSYSRVISGNTIYF	TGTGCCAGCAGTTACTCGAGGGTTATCTCTGGAAACACCATATATTTT
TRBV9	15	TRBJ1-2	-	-	CASTFLSDGFGGYTF	TGTGCCAGCACTTTTCTTAGCGACGGTTTCGGTGGCTACACCTTC
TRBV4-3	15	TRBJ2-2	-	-	CASSQDGANTGELFF	TGCGCCAGCAGCCAAGATGGTGCGAACACCGGGGAGCTGTTTTTT
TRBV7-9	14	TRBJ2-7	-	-	CASSLPSTRNEQYF	TGTGCCAGCAGCCTTCCATCAACTAGAAACGAGCAGTACTTC
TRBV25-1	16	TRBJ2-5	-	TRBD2	CASSVDSGGYQETQYF	TGTGCCAGCAGTGTCGATAGCGGGGGGTACCAAGAGACCCAGTACTTC
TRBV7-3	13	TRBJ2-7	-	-	CASSSQGVNEQYF	TGTGCCAGCAGCTCTCAGGGTGTCAACGAGCAGTACTTC
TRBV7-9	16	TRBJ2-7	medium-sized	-	CASSLEFSERPYEQYF	TGTGCCAGCAGCTTAGAGTTTTCAGAACGACCCTACGAGCAGTACTTC
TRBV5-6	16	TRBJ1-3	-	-	CASSLYRPEAGNTIYF	TGTGCCAGCAGCTTGTACCGGCCAGAAGCTGGAAACACCATATATTTT
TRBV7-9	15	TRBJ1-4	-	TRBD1	CASSLRTGMNEKLFF	TGTGCCAGCAGCTTAAGGACAGGCATGAATGAAAAACTGTTTTTT
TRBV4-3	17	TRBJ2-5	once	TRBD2	CASSQDDRTSGQETQYF	TGCGCCAGCAGCCAAGATGATAGGACTAGCGGGCAAGAGACCCAGTACTTC
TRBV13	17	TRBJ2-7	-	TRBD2	CASSARLAGGPIYEQYF	TGTGCCAGCAGCGCCAGACTAGCGGGGGGGCCCATATACGAGCAGTACTTC
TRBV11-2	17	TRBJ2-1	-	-	CASSSSFGGGGDNEQFF	TGTGCCAGCAGCTCCTCTTTTGGGGGCGGGGGAGACAATGAGCAGTTCTTC
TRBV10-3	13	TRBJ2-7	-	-	CAISVPASYEQYF	TGTGCCATCAGTGTCCCTGCCTCCTACGAGCAGTACTTC
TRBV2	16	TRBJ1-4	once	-	CASSRGTDATNEKLFF	TGTGCCAGCAGTAGAGGGACCGACGCAACTAATGAAAAACTGTTTTTT
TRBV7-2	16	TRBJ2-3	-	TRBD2	CASSPGTSGGAGTQYF	TGTGCCAGCAGCCCCGGGACTAGCGGGGGGGCGGGGACGCAGTATTTT
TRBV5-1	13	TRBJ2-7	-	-	CASSWDGAYEQYF	TGCGCCAGCAGCTGGGACGGAGCCTACGAGCAGTACTTC
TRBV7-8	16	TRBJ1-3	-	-	CASSLGQWEGPNTIYF	TGTGCCAGCAGCTTAGGCCAGTGGGAAGGGCCCAACACCATATATTTT
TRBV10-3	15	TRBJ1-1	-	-	CAIRDTQESNTEAFF	TGTGCCATCAGGGATACACAGGAGTCTAACACTGAAGCTTTCTTT
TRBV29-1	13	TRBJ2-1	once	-	CSADVKTDNEQFF	TGCAGCGCCGACGTTAAGACGGACAATGAGCAGTTCTTC
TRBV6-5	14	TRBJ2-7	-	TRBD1	CASRGYRGRYEQYF	TGTGCCAGCAGAGGATACAGGGGCCGCTACGAGCAGTACTTC
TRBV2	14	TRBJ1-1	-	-	CASSESRSGTEAFF	TGTGCCAGCAGTGAAAGCCGAAGTGGCACTGAAGCTTTCTTT
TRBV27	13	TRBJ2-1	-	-	CASSSWAGNEQFF	TGTGCCAGCAGTTCCTGGGCTGGGAATGAGCAGTTCTTC
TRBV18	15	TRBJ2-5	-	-	CASSPPAPRQETQYF	TGTGCCAGCTCACCACCGGCACCTCGCCAAGAGACCCAGTACTTC
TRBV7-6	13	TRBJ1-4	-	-	CASSLAGEEKLFF	TGTGCCAGCAGCTTAGCAGGGGAGGAAAAACTGTTTTTT
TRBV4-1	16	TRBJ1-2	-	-	CASSQDLVRWNYGYTF	TGCGCCAGCAGCCAAGATCTAGTCAGATGGAACTATGGCTACACCTTC
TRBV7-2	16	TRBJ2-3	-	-	CASSLGGARGFNTQYF	TGTGCCAGCAGCTTAGGGGGGGCCAGGGGGTTTAATACGCAGTATTTT
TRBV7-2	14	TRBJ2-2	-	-	CASSEGSNTGELFF	TGTGCCAGCAGCGAAGGGAGTAACACCGGGGAGCTGTTTTTT
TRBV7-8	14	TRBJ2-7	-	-	CASSQGTDTYEQYF	TGTGCCAGCAGCCAAGGGACGGACACCTACGAGCAGTACTTC
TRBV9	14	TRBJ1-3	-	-	CASSVGGTRGTIYF	TGTGCCAGCAGCGTCGGGGGGACCCGAGGCACCATATATTTT
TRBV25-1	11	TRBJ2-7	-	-	CASSMSGEQYF	TGTGCCAGCAGTATGTCAGGAGAGCAGTACTTC
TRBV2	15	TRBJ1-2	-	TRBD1	CASRKGAGTAYGYTF	TGTGCCAGCAGGAAGGGGGCCGGGACGGCGTATGGCTACACCTTC
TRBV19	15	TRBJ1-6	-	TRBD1	CASSSGTGVLSPLHF	TGTGCCAGTAGTTCGGGGACAGGGGTTTTATCACCCCTCCACTTT
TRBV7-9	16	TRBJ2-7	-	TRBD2	CASSSLGGENKHEQYF	TGTGCCAGCAGCTCACTTGGGGGGGAGAATAAACACGAGCAGTACTTC
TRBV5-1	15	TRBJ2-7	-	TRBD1	CASSPIPGQAYEQYF	TGCGCCAGCAGCCCTATCCCGGGACAGGCCTACGAGCAGTACTTC
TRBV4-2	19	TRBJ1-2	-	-	CASSQEDRQGLDYGYGYTF	TGTGCCAGCAGCCAAGAAGATCGGCAAGGGTTGGATTACGGCTATGGCTACACCTTC
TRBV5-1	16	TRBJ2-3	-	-	CASSFTADASTDTQYF	TGCGCCAGCAGCTTCACTGCGGACGCTAGCACAGATACGCAGTATTTT
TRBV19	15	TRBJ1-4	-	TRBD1	CASSITGTGYEKLFF	TGTGCCAGTAGTATCACCGGGACAGGATATGAAAAACTGTTTTTT
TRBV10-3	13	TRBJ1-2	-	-	CAISEDSLYGYTF	TGTGCCATCAGTGAAGACAGTCTCTATGGCTACACCTTC
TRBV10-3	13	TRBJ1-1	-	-	CAISGTQNTEAFF	TGTGCCATCAGTGGGACCCAGAACACTGAAGCTTTCTTT
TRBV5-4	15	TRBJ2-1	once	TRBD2	CASSISGRGYNEQFF	TGTGCCAGCAGCATAAGCGGGAGGGGCTACAATGAGCAGTTCTTC
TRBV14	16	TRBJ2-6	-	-	CASSQARMSGANVLTF	TGTGCCAGCAGCCAGGCTCGGATGTCTGGGGCCAACGTCCTGACTTTC
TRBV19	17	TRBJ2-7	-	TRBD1	CASSISHRGSRGHEQYF	TGTGCCAGTAGTATCTCACACAGGGGTAGCAGGGGCCACGAGCAGTACTTC
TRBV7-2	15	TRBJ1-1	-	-	CASSLAHGLNTEAFF	TGTGCCAGCAGCTTAGCGCACGGACTGAACACTGAAGCTTTCTTT
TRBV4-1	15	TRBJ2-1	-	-	CASSQNQGEYNEQFF	TGCGCCAGCAGCCAAAACCAGGGCGAGTACAATGAGCAGTTCTTC
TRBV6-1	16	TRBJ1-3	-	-	CASSEVSGMPGNTIYF	TGTGCCAGCAGTGAAGTTTCCGGGATGCCTGGAAACACCATATATTTT
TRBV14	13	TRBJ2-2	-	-	CASSPANTGELFF	TGTGCCAGCAGCCCGGCAAACACCGGGGAGCTGTTTTTT
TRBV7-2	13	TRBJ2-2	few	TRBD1	CASSSTGPGELFF	TGTGCCAGCAGCTCGACAGGGCCCGGGGAGCTGTTTTTT
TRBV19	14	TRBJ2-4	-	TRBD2	CASSIGAGPNIQYF	TGTGCCAGTAGTATAGGAGCGGGACCAAACATTCAGTACTTC
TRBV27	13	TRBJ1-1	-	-	CASSLLQGYEAFF	TGTGCCAGCAGTTTACTACAGGGCTATGAAGCTTTCTTT
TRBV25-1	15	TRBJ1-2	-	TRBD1	CASSELGDRGSGYTF	TGTGCCAGCAGTGAATTGGGGGACAGGGGTTCTGGCTACACCTTC
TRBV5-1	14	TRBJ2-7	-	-	CASSSTTSSYEQYF	TGCGCCAGCAGCTCTACGACCTCATCCTACGAGCAGTACTTC